A single sample gave rise to the 9 T cell receptor beta chains below, sequenced in a study of T cells in Graves' hyperthyroidism and ophthalmopathy. The source material, RNA transcripts, was used to amplify TCR beta CDR3 regions. An initial round of RT-PCR targeting the TCR CDR3 relied on the HTBI primer set. TCRdb reprocessed the multiplex PCR reads via MiXCR and lists one record per CDR3 protein. The sample includes a few hundred thousand distinct CDR3 sequences, 14% to 15% of them seen just once. Specimen: blood. These receptors were collected from a woman aged 25 to 39 with Graves' hyperthyroidism.

The V call is TRBV5-1, the J call TRBJ1-2; no firm D call. From germline, CDR1 is SGHRS and CDR2 YFSETQ. Trimming pared 0 bases from V and 8 bases from J, leaving 17 bases between. This CDR3 is built from 15 residues. The CDR3 sequence: CASSLGAGPSGGYTF. The CDR3 DNA reads as TGCGCCAGCAGCTTGGGGGCAGGCCCATCGGGGGGCTACACCTTC.

The rearrangement joins TRBV6-2 or TRBV6-3 to TRBJ2-3; the match to TRBD2 covers 10 bases. The CDR3 has 16 residues. Germline V lookup: CDR1 MNHEY, CDR2 SVGEGT. V shed 7 bases, J shed 6 bases, and the junction held 13 bases outside the gene matches. This CDR3 reads CASNEVQAGGLDTQYF. DNA of the CDR3: TGTGCCAGCAACGAGGTTCAAGCGGGAGGGTTGGATACGCAGTATTTT.

The sample holds many counts of this clonotype. This chain joins TRBV11-2 and TRBJ1-2; D possibly corresponds to TRBD1 (5 bases). The CDR3 has 14 amino acids. Germline V CDR1 and CDR2: SGHAT, FQNNGV. The V end lost 1 base, the J end lost 4 bases, and 10 bases lay between the germline ends. The CDR3 loop reads CASSLGGSSYGYTF. DNA for the CDR3: TGTGCCAGCAGCTTAGGGGGCTCTAGCTATGGCTACACCTTC. Using reference TRBV11-2 and TRBJ1-2 for the parts outside the CDR3, the full variable domain is EAGVAQSPRYKIIEKRQSVAFWCNPISGHATLYWYQQILGQGPKLLIQFQNNGVVDDSQLPKDRFSAERLKGVDSTLKIQPAKLEDSAVYLCASSLGGSSYGYTFGSGTRLTVV.

This clonotype appeared a few times. This chain uses TRBV3-1 with TRBJ1-2; D is perhaps TRBD1 (5 bases). Trimming removed 4 bases at V and 2 bases at J, with 23 bases between. This CDR3 comprises 18 residues. In germline, CDR1 is LGHDT, CDR2 YNNKEL (reference sequence). The CDR3 region is CASSPRQTALRGNYGYTF. The CDR3 DNA sequence: TGTGCCAGCAGCCCCAGGCAGACAGCCCTCCGGGGGAACTATGGCTACACCTTC.

This clonotype was seen many times. V is TRBV2 and J is TRBJ2-7; D is tentatively TRBD1 or TRBD2 (5 bases each). Trimming shortened V by 6 bases and J by 0 bases, and 12 bases separated the two germline ends. Germline V lookup: CDR1 SNHLY, CDR2 FYNNEI. The CDR3 length is 14 residues. CDR3 in amino acids: CASRRDRNSYEQYF. CDR3 DNA sequence: TGTGCCAGCAGGAGGGACCGAAACTCCTACGAGCAGTACTTC.

This clonotype showed up just a few times. V gene TRBV28 combines with J gene TRBJ1-4; 8 bases match TRBD1. J was trimmed by 5 bases and V by 1 base; bases with no gene match: 6. Germline V gene data show CDR1 as MDHEN and CDR2 as SYDVKM. CDR3 length: 16 residues. CDR3 in amino acids: CASSLFGQGRNEKLFF. CDR3 coding DNA: TGTGCCAGCAGTTTATTCGGACAGGGAAGGAATGAAAAACTGTTTTTT.

The V call is TRBV20-1, the J call TRBJ1-5; D may be TRBD1 (6 bases). From germline, CDR1 is DFQATT and CDR2 SNEGSKA (reference sequence). V shed 1 base and J shed 0 bases, with 13 bases lying between them. The CDR3 consists of 16 residues. The CDR3 DNA is TGCAGTGCTAGAGTAGCAGGGGATTATAGCAATCAGCCCCAGCATTTT. This sequence encodes CSARVAGDYSNQPQHF.

In the case of this clonotype: Just one base apart from a much larger clone, this may be a read error. The rearrangement joins TRBV11-2 to TRBJ2-5; D gene ambiguous. Germline V gives CDR1 SGHAT, CDR2 FQNNGV. This CDR3 has 13 amino acids. CDR3 protein: CVSSLEPPGTQYF. In DNA form, the CDR3 reads TGTGTCAGCAGCTTAGAACCACCGGGGACCCAGTACTTC.

This clonotype was seen at least ten times. This sequence joins TRBV5-8 and TRBJ2-1; D remains unclear. The CDR3 runs 15 residues. The V and J ends lost 4 bases and 0 bases respectively, with 11 bases between them. CDR1 SGHTS and CDR2 YDEGEE come from the germline V gene. The CDR3 spells CASSDGPSSYNEQFF. Written as DNA, the CDR3 is TGTGCCAGCAGCGACGGACCGAGCTCCTACAATGAGCAGTTCTTC.